The present entry profiles one TCR beta chain with its context. Its antigen is unidentified. This record belongs to a study of cytomegalovirus exposure and HLA in healthy donors. Primers for the PCR totalled 60 Vbeta and 13 Jbeta. TCRdb's copy holds only in-frame clones and misses some; the assay was immunoSEQ multiplex PCR. The table has 200,000 to 250,000 clones, approximately 80% seen once. Whole-study findings and limits: TCR beta chain V- and J-gene trimming was linked, in a later analysis, to a missense variant in DCLRE1C.

In germline, CDR1 is SNHLY, CDR2 FYNNEI. This CDR3 region has 15 residues. Trimming pared 2 bases from V and 4 bases from J, leaving 14 bases between. This chain joins TRBV2 and TRBJ2-5, with D possibly matching TRBD2 (5 bases). The sample was PBMCs. The receptor's source is a boy aged 2-15 years in good health and CMV-seronegative. CDR3 bases: TGTGCCAGCAGTGAATTCGTGGCTGAGGGAGAGACCCAGTACTTC. This codes for CASSEFVAEGETQYF.